This TCR beta chain was observed in a study of T cells after yellow fever vaccination. Study at large: Preparation of the low-cell-number fractions used SMART-Seq v4 Ultra Low Input. Study-level points and caveats: Most clones from primary vaccination resurfaced after the booster (around 95% CD4, about 91% CD8). The study found a weaker secondary response that peaked faster, day 5 versus 15.

Note on this clonotype: The target antigen is unknown.

The J segment lost 4 bases and the V segment lost 4 bases, leaving 9 bases of the junction unmatched. The CDR3 is made up of 16 amino acids. Germline CDR1 is LNHNV and CDR2 is YYDKDF (reference sequence). Template switching by 5'RACE produced TCR cDNA, adding a universal primer site and UMIs. TCRdb reanalysed the 5' RACE reads using MiXCR and keeps one entry per CDR3 protein. The sample contains about 220,000 distinct CDR3 sequences, roughly 3% of which appear only once. The chain carries TRBV15 and TRBJ2-2, with TRBD2 identical over 7 bases. This TCR derives from a man younger than 30 who received the YFV17D yellow fever vaccine. The source was CD4+ T cells sorted from PBMCs, collected 10 days after the yellow fever booster vaccination. The CDR3, as DNA: TGTGCCACCAGCATACCGGGGGGACCCGGCACCGGGGAGCTGTTTTTT. It is translated as CATSIPGGPGTGELFF.